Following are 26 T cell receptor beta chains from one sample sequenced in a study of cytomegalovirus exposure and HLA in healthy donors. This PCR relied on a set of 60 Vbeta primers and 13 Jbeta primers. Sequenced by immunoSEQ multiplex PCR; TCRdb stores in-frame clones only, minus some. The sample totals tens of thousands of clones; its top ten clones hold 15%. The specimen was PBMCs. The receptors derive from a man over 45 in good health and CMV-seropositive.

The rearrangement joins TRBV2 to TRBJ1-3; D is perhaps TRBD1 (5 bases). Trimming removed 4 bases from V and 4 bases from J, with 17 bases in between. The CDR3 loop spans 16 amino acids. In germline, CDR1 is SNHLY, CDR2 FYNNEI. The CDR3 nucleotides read TGTGCCAGCAGTGGACTCTACAGGAGCTTGGGAAACACCATATATTTT. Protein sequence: CASSGLYRSLGNTIYF.

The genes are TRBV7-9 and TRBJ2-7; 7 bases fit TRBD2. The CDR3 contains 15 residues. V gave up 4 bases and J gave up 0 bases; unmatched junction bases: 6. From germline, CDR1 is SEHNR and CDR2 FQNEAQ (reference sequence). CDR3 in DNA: TGTGCCAGCAGCTCCCCCGGGAGGAGCTCCTACGAGCAGTACTTC. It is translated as CASSSPGRSSYEQYF. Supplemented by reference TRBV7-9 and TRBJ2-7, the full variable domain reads DTGVSQNPRHKITKRGQNVTFRCDPISEHNRLYWYRQTLGQGPEFLTYFQNEAQLEKSRLLSDRFSAERPKGSFSTLEIQRTEQGDSAMYLCASSSPGRSSYEQYFGPGTRLTVT.

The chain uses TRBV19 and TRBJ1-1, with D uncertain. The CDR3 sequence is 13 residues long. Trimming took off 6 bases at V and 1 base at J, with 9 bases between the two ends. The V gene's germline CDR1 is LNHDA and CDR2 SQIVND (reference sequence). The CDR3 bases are TGTGCCAGTAGAAGGAGCGCGAACACTGAAGCTTTCTTT. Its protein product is CASRRSANTEAFF.

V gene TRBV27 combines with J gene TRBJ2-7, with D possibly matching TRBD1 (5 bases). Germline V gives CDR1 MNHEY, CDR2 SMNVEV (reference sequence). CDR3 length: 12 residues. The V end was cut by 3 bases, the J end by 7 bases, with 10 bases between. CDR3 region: CASSFSDKEQYF. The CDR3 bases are TGTGCCAGCAGTTTTTCGGACAAGGAGCAGTACTTC.

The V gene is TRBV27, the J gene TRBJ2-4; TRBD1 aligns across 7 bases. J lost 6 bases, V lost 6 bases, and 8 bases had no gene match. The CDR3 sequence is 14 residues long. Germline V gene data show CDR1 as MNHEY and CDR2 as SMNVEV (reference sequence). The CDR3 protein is CASSFSTGRNIQYF. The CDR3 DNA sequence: TGTGCCAGCAGCTTTTCGACAGGGCGAAACATTCAGTACTTC.

In DNA, the CDR3 is TGTGCCAGCAGTTTATCGATGTATAGCGGCGGACAGTTCTTC. It is translated as CASSLSMYSGGQFF. The chain links TRBV27 to TRBJ2-1; TRBD2 might be the D (6 bases). V was trimmed by 0 bases and J by 13 bases, leaving 16 bases between them. Germline V CDR1 and CDR2: MNHEY, SMNVEV (reference sequence). This CDR3 comprises 14 residues.

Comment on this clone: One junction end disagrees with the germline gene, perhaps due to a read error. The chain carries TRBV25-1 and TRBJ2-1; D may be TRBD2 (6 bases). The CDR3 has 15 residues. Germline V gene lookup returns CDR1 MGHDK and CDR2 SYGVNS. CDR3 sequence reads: CASSLGRGSYNEQFF. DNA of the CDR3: TGCGCCAGCAGCCTCGGGAGAGGCTCCTACAATGAGCAGTTCTTC.

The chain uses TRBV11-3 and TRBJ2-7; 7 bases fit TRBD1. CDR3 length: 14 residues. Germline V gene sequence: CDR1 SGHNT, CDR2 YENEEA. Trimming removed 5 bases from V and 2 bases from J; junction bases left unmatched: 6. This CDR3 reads CASSATGPAYEQYF. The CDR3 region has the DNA TGTGCCAGCAGCGCGACAGGGCCCGCCTACGAGCAGTACTTC.

The DNA for the CDR3 is TGTGCCAGCAGAAAATCCGGGAGCGATGGCTACACCTTC. Its translation is CASRKSGSDGYTF. This chain connects TRBV6-5 to TRBJ1-2, with D hard to call. Germline CDR1 MNHEY, CDR2 SVGAGI. The V end was cut by 6 bases, the J end by 6 bases, with 14 bases between. The CDR3 consists of 13 residues.

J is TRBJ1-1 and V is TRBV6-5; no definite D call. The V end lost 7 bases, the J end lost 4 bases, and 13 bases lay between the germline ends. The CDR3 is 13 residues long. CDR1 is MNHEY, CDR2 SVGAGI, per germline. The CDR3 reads CASTPLGGTEAFF. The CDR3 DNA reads TGTGCCAGCACCCCCTTGGGAGGCACTGAAGCTTTCTTT.

The CDR3 region is CASSLGLAETQYF. As DNA, the CDR3 is TGCGCCAGCAGCCTTGGACTAGCGGAGACCCAGTACTTC. The rearrangement links TRBV5-1 to TRBJ2-5, with 9 positions matching TRBD2. The CDR3 runs to 13 residues. Unmatched junction bases numbered 3, after V lost 4 bases and J lost 5 bases. CDR1 and CDR2 from the germline V gene are SGHRS and YFSETQ.

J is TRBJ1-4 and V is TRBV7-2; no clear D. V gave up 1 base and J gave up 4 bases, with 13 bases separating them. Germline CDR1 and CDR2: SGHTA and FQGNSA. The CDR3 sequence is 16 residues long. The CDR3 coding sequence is TGTGCCAGCAGCTTAGAAATCGGCGGAAGTAATGAAAAACTGTTTTTT. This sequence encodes CASSLEIGGSNEKLFF.

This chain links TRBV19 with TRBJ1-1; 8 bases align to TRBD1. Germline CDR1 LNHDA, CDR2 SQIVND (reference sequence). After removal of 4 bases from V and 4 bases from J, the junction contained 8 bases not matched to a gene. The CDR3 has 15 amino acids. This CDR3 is CASSRQGALGTEAFF. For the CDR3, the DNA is TGTGCCAGTAGTAGGCAGGGGGCCCTGGGCACTGAAGCTTTCTTT.

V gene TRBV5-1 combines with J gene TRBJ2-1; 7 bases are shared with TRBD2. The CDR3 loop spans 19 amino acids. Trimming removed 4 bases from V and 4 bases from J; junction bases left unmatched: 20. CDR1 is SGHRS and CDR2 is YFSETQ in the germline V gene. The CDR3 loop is CASSPRYRPGSGDYNEQFF. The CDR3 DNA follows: TGCGCCAGCAGCCCGAGATATAGACCAGGGAGCGGGGATTACAATGAGCAGTTCTTC.

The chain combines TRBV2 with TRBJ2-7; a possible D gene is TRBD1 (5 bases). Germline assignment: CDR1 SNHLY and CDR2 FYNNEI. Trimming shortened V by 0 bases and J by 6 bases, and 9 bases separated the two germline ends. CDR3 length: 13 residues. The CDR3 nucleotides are TGTGCCAGCAGTGAAGCGCGACAGACCGAGCAGTACGTC. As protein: CASSEARQTEQYV.

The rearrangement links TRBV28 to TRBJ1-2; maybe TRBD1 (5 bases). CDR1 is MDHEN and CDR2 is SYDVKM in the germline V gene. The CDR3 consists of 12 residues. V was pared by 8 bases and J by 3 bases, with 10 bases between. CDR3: CASSQGDYGYTF. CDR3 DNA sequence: TGTGCCAGCTCGCAGGGCGACTATGGCTACACCTTC.

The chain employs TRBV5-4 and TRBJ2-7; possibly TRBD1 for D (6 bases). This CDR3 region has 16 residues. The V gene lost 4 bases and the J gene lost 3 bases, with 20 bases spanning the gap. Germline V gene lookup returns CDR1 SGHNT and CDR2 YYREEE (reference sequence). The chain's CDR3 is CASSRGQGNFNYEQYF. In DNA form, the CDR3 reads TGTGCCAGCAGCCGCGGTCAGGGGAACTTTAACTACGAGCAGTACTTC.

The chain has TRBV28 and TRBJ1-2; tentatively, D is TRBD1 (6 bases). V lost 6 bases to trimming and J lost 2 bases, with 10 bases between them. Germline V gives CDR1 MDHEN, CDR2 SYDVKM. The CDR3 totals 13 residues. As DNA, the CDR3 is TGTGCCAGCAGCCTAGGACAGAACTATGGCTACACCTTC. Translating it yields CASSLGQNYGYTF.

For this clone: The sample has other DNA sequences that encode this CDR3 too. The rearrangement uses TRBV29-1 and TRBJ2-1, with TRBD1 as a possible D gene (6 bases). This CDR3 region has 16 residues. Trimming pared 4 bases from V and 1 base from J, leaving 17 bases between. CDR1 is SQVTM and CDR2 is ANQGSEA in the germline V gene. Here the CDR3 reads CSVVSSGQPSYNEQFF. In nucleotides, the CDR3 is TGCAGCGTTGTATCATCCGGACAGCCATCCTACAATGAGCAGTTCTTC.

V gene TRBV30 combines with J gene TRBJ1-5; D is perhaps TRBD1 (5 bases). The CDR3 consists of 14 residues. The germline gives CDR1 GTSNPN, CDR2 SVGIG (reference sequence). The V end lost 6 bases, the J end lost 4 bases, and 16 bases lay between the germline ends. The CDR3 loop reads CACSGLGGNQPQHF. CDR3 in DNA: TGTGCCTGTTCAGGGCTTGGGGGGAATCAGCCCCAGCATTTT. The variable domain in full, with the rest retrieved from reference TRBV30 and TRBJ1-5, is SQTIHQWPATLVQPVGSPLSLECTVEGTSNPNLYWYRQAAGRGLQLLFYSVGIGQISSEVPQNLSASRPQDRQFILSSKKLLLSDSGFYLCACSGLGGNQPQHFGDGTRLSIL.

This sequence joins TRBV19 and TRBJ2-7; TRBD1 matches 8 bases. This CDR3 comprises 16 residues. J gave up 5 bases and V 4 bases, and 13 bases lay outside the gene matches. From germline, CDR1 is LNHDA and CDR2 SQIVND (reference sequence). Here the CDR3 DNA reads TGTGCCAGTAGTACCCCCAGGGGGCGCTCGGTTAACGAGCAGTACTTC. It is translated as CASSTPRGRSVNEQYF.

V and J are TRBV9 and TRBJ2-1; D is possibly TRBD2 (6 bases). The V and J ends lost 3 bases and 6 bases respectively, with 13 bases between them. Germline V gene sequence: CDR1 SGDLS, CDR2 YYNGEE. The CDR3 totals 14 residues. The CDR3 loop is CASSERELINEQFF. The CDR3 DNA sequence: TGTGCCAGCAGCGAACGGGAGTTAATCAATGAGCAGTTCTTC.

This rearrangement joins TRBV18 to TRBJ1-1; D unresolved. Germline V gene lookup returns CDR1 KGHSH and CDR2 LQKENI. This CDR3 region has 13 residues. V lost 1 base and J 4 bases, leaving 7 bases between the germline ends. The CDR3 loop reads CASSPREVTEAFF. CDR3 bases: TGTGCCAGCTCACCACGGGAGGTCACTGAAGCTTTCTTT.

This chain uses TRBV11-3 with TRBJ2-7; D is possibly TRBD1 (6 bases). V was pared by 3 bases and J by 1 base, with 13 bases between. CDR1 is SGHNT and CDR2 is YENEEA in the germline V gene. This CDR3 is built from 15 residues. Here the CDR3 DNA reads TGTGCCAGCAGCTTTAGTACAGGGCCATCCTACGAGCAGTACTTC. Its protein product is CASSFSTGPSYEQYF.

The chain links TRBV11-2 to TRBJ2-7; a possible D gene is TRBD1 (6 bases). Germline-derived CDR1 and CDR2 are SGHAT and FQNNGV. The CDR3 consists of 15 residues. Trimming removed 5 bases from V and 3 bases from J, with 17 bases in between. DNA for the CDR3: TGTGCCAGCAGCCTAACCTCGGGACACGACTACGAGCAGTACGTC. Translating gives CASSLTSGHDYEQYV.

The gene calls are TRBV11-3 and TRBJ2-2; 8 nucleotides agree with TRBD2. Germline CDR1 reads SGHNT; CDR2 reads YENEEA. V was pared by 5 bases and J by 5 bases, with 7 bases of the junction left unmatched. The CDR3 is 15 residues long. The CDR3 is CASSLSGSNTGELFF. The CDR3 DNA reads TGTGCCAGCAGCCTCAGCGGGAGTAATACCGGGGAGCTGTTTTTT.